These T cell receptor beta chains were read from a single sample in a study of cytomegalovirus exposure and HLA in healthy donors. Data came from immunoSEQ multiplex PCR; TCRdb stores just in-frame clones and leaves some out. The sample holds approximately 110,000 clones, less than 85% seen once. Sequences were obtained from PBMCs. These receptors were taken from a middle-aged woman in good health and CMV-seronegative. The CDR3 runs from the conserved cysteine through the conserved F or W. The D gene is left open where the match is weak. Clone size is shown for a subset of rows, as once, few, many or a class of expanded clone.

V gene	J gene	CDR3 length	D gene	clone size	CDR3 DNA	CDR3 protein
TRBV6-6	TRBJ2-3	16	TRBD2	few	TGTGCCAGCAGTCCCCCTAGTAGCGGGGGGGCGGGTACGCAGTATTTT	CASSPPSSGGAGTQYF
TRBV7-8	TRBJ2-3	12	-	-	TGTGCCAGCAGCTTAGGGGGGCGTACGCAGTATTTT	CASSLGGRTQYF
TRBV6-1	TRBJ1-1	14	TRBD1	-	TGTGCCAGCAGAGACAGGGGCCCGAACACTGAAGCTTTCTTT	CASRDRGPNTEAFF
TRBV11-3	TRBJ2-7	11	-	once	TGTGCCAGCGGGGCTTTACACGGGGGGTACTTC	CASGALHGGYF
TRBV9	TRBJ2-7	14	TRBD2	-	TGTGCCAGCAGCGTAGGGTTATCAGGCGGGGGGGCCCACTTC	CASSVGLSGGGAHF
TRBV28	TRBJ1-1	15	-	-	TGTGCCAGCAGTCCCCTACCCGGGTCGTACACTGAAGCTTTCTTT	CASSPLPGSYTEAFF
TRBV18	TRBJ1-2	15	-	-	TGTGCCAGCTCTGAACAGGGAGCGGTTAACTATGGCTACACCTTC	CASSEQGAVNYGYTF
TRBV28	TRBJ1-2	13	-	-	TGTGCCAGCAGTTTGACAGGCCCCTATGGCTACACCTTC	CASSLTGPYGYTF
TRBV27	TRBJ1-2	14	-	-	TGTGCCAGCAGTTTATCGAGACAACAGTATGGCTACACCTTC	CASSLSRQQYGYTF
TRBV27	TRBJ2-2	14	TRBD1	-	TGTGCCAGCAGGCGGACAGGGGTTACCGGGGAGCTGTTTTTT	CASRRTGVTGELFF
TRBV5-1	TRBJ2-1	16	TRBD2	-	TGCGCCAGCAGCCAAAACCCCGGGACTATATCTAATGAGCAGTTCTTC	CASSQNPGTISNEQFF
TRBV6-1	TRBJ2-7	15	TRBD1	-	TGTGCCAGCGGTGATCCGGCAGGGGGCTCCTACGAGCAGTACTTC	CASGDPAGGSYEQYF
TRBV27	TRBJ2-7	14	-	-	TGTGCCAGCAGACCTTCAGGGGAAGCCTACGAGCAGTACTTC	CASRPSGEAYEQYF
TRBV28	TRBJ2-1	11	-	-	TGTGCCAGCAGTTTATGGCGGGAGCAGTTCTTC	CASSLWREQFF
TRBV10-3	TRBJ2-7	11	-	-	TGTGCCAATCCTAGGGGCGACGAGCAGTACTTC	CANPRGDEQYF
TRBV28	TRBJ2-2	16	TRBD2	-	TGTGCCAGCAGTTTTAGTCTAGCGGGTAACACCGGGGAGCTGTTTTTT	CASSFSLAGNTGELFF
TRBV19	TRBJ2-1	13	-	-	TGTGCCAGTTGGGCAGGGTCTGTTGATGAGCAGTTCTTC	CASWAGSVDEQFF
TRBV2	TRBJ1-1	13	-	-	TGTGCCAGCAGTGAGGCGGGGGAGACTGAAGCTTTCTTT	CASSEAGETEAFF
TRBV10-3	TRBJ1-2	12	-	-	TGTGCCATCAGTGAGTCGCAGGGGCCCGGCACCTTC	CAISESQGPGTF
TRBV6-6	TRBJ1-5	14	TRBD1	-	TGTGCCAGCACTTACGACAGGGCACGCCAGCCCCAGCATTTT	CASTYDRARQPQHF
TRBV25-1	TRBJ2-3	13	-	-	TGTGCCAGCAGTGATTCCCGGGGAGATACGCAGTATTTT	CASSDSRGDTQYF
TRBV5-4	TRBJ2-1	19	TRBD2	-	TGTGCCAGCAGCACTGGACTAGCGGGGGCCCCCGGCTTCTACAATGAGCAGTTCTTC	CASSTGLAGAPGFYNEQFF
TRBV7-9	TRBJ1-2	12	-	-	TGTGCCAGCAGCTTTTCGCCAGGGGGCTACACCTTC	CASSFSPGGYTF
TRBV5-8	TRBJ1-5	15	-	-	TGTGCCAGCAGCTTGGACGGGAGAAGGGATCAGCCCCAGCATTTT	CASSLDGRRDQPQHF
TRBV10-2	TRBJ2-3	15	-	-	TGCGCCAGCAGTGAGTCCGAACTAGCATACGATACGCAGTATTTT	CASSESELAYDTQYF
TRBV21-1	TRBJ2-1	19	-	-	TGTGCCAGCAGCAAAGCGGGCGGGGCCCGATCCTCCTCCTACAATGAGCAGTTCTTC	CASSKAGGARSSSYNEQFF
TRBV7-9	TRBJ2-7	15	-	-	TGTGCCAGCAGCTTAGAGGAGGGAGACTCCTACGAGCAGTACTTC	CASSLEEGDSYEQYF
TRBV7-2	TRBJ2-7	14	-	-	TGTGCCAGCAGCTTAGCCCACAGGGACTACGAGCAGTACTTC	CASSLAHRDYEQYF
TRBV7-6	TRBJ1-4	15	-	-	TGTGCCAGCAGCTTAGGGCAGGGGATGACTGAAAAACTGTTTTTT	CASSLGQGMTEKLFF
TRBV19	TRBJ2-1	12	TRBD2	-	TGTGCCAGTAGTATAGCGGGAGGGGGGTCGTTCTTC	CASSIAGGGSFF
TRBV5-1	TRBJ2-5	13	-	-	TGCGCCAGCAGCTTGGTTGCAGAAGAGACCCAGTACTTC	CASSLVAEETQYF
TRBV13	TRBJ2-7	14	TRBD1	-	TGTGCCAGCAGCTTAAACAGGGGGCTGTACGAGCAGTACTTC	CASSLNRGLYEQYF
TRBV29-1	TRBJ2-1	13	TRBD1	-	TGCAGCGTTGGAACAGGGGGCTACAATGAGCAGTTCTTC	CSVGTGGYNEQFF
TRBV2	TRBJ2-5	15	TRBD2	-	TGTGCCAGCAGTGAAGAGGGGACTAGCGGGGAGACCCAGTACTTC	CASSEEGTSGETQYF
TRBV7-2	TRBJ2-7	13	-	-	TGTGCCAGCAGCTTCCAGGGAAACTACGAGCAGTACTTC	CASSFQGNYEQYF
TRBV29-1	TRBJ2-1	14	TRBD2	-	TGCAGCGTGGGGGGCGGGGGGACCTACAATGAGCAGTTCTTC	CSVGGGGTYNEQFF
TRBV9	TRBJ2-2	15	TRBD1	-	TGTGCCAGCAGCAAGGCAGGGGGAGTGGGCGGGGAGCTGTTTTTT	CASSKAGGVGGELFF
TRBV5-4	TRBJ1-3	15	-	-	TGTGCCAGCAGCCCTGGACAGCCCAGGGGAAACACCATATATTTT	CASSPGQPRGNTIYF
TRBV19	TRBJ2-6	18	TRBD2	-	TGTGCCAGCAAATCGGGGGGAGGGCCGTGGACTGGGGCCAACGTCCTGACTTTC	CASKSGGGPWTGANVLTF
TRBV28	TRBJ2-7	13	-	-	TGTGCCAGCGGCGGGGCATCTCTAGGCGAGCAGTACTTC	CASGGASLGEQYF
TRBV7-9	TRBJ2-2	13	-	-	TGTTCCAGCAGCTTAGGAGCGTCCGGGGAGCTGTTTTTT	CSSSLGASGELFF
TRBV15	TRBJ2-1	17	TRBD2	-	TGTGCCACCAGCAGAGCCCGACTAGCGGGGGGATACAATGAGCAGCTCTTC	CATSRARLAGGYNEQLF
TRBV10-3	TRBJ2-5	16	TRBD2	-	TGTGCCATCAGTGATGCTAGCGGGGGGGCGGGGGAGACCCAGTACTTC	CAISDASGGAGETQYF
TRBV5-1	TRBJ1-4	16	-	-	TGCGCCAGCAGCTTGGTTGGCAGGACAACTAATGAAAAACTGTTTTTT	CASSLVGRTTNEKLFF
TRBV7-6	TRBJ2-5	14	TRBD2	few	TGTGCCAGCAGCTCGACTAGCGGGAAAGAGACCCAGTACTTC	CASSSTSGKETQYF
TRBV7-3	TRBJ2-2	17	TRBD2	-	TGTGCCAGCAGCGTTACCGGGACTAGCCCCAGCACCGGGGAGCTGTTTTTT	CASSVTGTSPSTGELFF
TRBV7-2	TRBJ1-5	15	-	-	TGTGCCAGCAGCTTAGATGGGGCAGGCAATCAGCCCCAGCATTTT	CASSLDGAGNQPQHF
TRBV5-1	TRBJ1-2	15	-	-	TGCGCCAGCAGCTTGGTACAGTTTGTAGTCTATGGCTACACCTTC	CASSLVQFVVYGYTF
TRBV19	TRBJ2-7	14	-	-	TGTGCCAGTAGTGCCCTAGACAGGTCAAACGAGCAGTACTTC	CASSALDRSNEQYF
TRBV18	TRBJ1-3	16	-	-	TGTGCCAGCTCCCACGGACAGTCCGACTCTGGAAACACCATATATTTT	CASSHGQSDSGNTIYF
TRBV2	TRBJ2-7	14	-	-	TGTGCCAGCACCTGGACGGAGGGTACCTACGAGCAGTACTTC	CASTWTEGTYEQYF